The 20 T cell receptor beta chains presented below share a single source sample, sequenced in a study of shared clonotypes between healthy human individuals. The protocol was immunoSEQ multiplex PCR, while the TCRdb copy is restricted to in-frame clones and leaves out a portion. The sample holds fewer than 850,000 clones; about 97% are singletons and the top ten take 0.2% to 0.25%. Naive CD8 cells, CD45RO-negative and positively selected for CCR7, excluded terminally differentiated effector memory CD45RA+ cells. The sample was naive CD8+ T cells sorted from blood. The receptor set was obtained from a man between 25 and 39 years old in good health.

This chain links TRBV6-1 with TRBJ1-2; D is unresolved. V shed 6 bases and J shed 7 bases, with 9 bases lying between them. CDR3 length: 11 amino acids. CDR1 and CDR2 (germline): MNHNS, SASEGT. The CDR3 DNA sequence: TGTGCCAGCAGCAGGAATCTTGGCTACACCTTC. Amino acids: CASSRNLGYTF.

This clone was counted a few times. CDR3 in amino acids: CASSPGQGVLGNQPQHF. DNA for the CDR3: TGTGCCAGCAGTCCCGGACAGGGGGTTCTCGGCAATCAGCCCCAGCATTTT. V is TRBV28 and J is TRBJ1-5; 10 bases align to TRBD1. The V and J ends lost 5 bases and 2 bases, in that order; junction bases with no gene match: 9. This CDR3 is 17 amino acids long. The germline V gene encodes CDR1 MDHEN and CDR2 SYDVKM. Supplemented by reference TRBV28 and TRBJ1-5, the full variable domain reads DVKVTQSSRYLVKRTGEKVFLECVQDMDHENMFWYRQDPGLGLRLIYFSYDVKMKEKGDIPEGYSVSREKKERFSLILESASTNQTSMYLCASSPGQGVLGNQPQHFGDGTRLSIL.

This chain uses TRBV7-9 with TRBJ2-4, with D possibly TRBD1 on 5 matching bases. This CDR3 is 11 amino acids long. Between the trimmed V and J ends, which lost 2 bases and 15 bases, there was a span of 11 bases. The germline gives CDR1 SEHNR, CDR2 FQNEAQ (reference sequence). CDR3 nucleotide sequence: TGTGCCAGCAGCTTACTGACAGCTCCGTACTTC. Its protein is CASSLLTAPYF.

The chain employs TRBV4-1 and TRBJ1-2; D gene uncertain. The CDR3 contains 14 residues. Germline V CDR1 and CDR2: MGHRA, YSYEKL. With 3 bases removed from V and 4 bases from J, the gap between germline ends came to 12 bases. The CDR3 here is CASSHGQAGYGYTF. DNA for the CDR3: TGCGCCAGCAGCCATGGTCAGGCTGGCTATGGCTACACCTTC.

The chain links TRBV30 to TRBJ2-7, with no clear D. Trimming left V 1 base short and J 1 base short, with 5 bases between. CDR1 is GTSNPN, CDR2 SVGIG, per germline (reference sequence). The CDR3 consists of 12 residues. This CDR3 reads CAWSGQSYEQYF. CDR3 DNA sequence: TGTGCCTGGAGTGGGCAGTCCTACGAGCAGTACTTC.

The genes are TRBV2 and TRBJ2-7, with D perhaps TRBD2 (5 bases). Germline loops: CDR1 SNHLY, CDR2 FYNNEI. The CDR3 has 13 residues. V lost 5 bases to trimming and J lost 4 bases, with 12 bases between them. This CDR3 reads CASSRTSPYEQYF. The CDR3 region has the DNA TGTGCCAGCAGTCGGACTTCACCGTACGAGCAGTACTTC.

V and J are TRBV30 and TRBJ1-1; TRBD1 might be the D (5 bases). CDR3 length: 16 amino acids. The germline V gene has CDR1 GTSNPN and CDR2 SVGIG (reference sequence). V dropped 3 bases and J dropped 4 bases, with 21 bases sitting between them. The CDR3 spells CAWSGHLTLRSTEAFF. The CDR3 coding sequence is TGTGCCTGGAGCGGACATCTAACGCTTCGGAGCACTGAAGCTTTCTTT.

Concerning this clone: At one boundary the junction diverges from the germline segment, which might be a read error. This chain links TRBV6-1 with TRBJ2-5, with 7 bases aligning to TRBD1. The germline gives CDR1 MNHNS, CDR2 SASEGT. This CDR3 has 17 residues. In nucleotides, the CDR3 is TGTGCCAGCAGAGAAGGGACAGTATTATCCGCCCAAGAGACCCAGTACTTC. It encodes CASREGTVLSAQETQYF.

This chain links TRBV28 with TRBJ2-6; possible D gene TRBD2, 5 bases. The CDR3 is 17 amino acids. Germline values: CDR1 MDHEN, CDR2 SYDVKM. Between the trimmed V and J ends, which lost 2 bases and 7 bases, there was a span of 18 bases. CDR3 amino acids: CASSLATRARGANVLTF. CDR3 coding DNA: TGTGCCAGCAGTTTAGCTACAAGAGCCCGGGGAGCCAACGTCCTGACTTTC. The full variable domain, rest sourced from reference TRBV28 and TRBJ2-6, is DVKVTQSSRYLVKRTGEKVFLECVQDMDHENMFWYRQDPGLGLRLIYFSYDVKMKEKGDIPEGYSVSREKKERFSLILESASTNQTSMYLCASSLATRARGANVLTFGAGSRLTVL.

The chain is built from TRBV4-1 and TRBJ2-1, with 7 bases matching TRBD2. CDR1 is MGHRA, CDR2 YSYEKL, per germline. Trimming removed 3 bases from V and 2 bases from J; junction bases left unmatched: 7. This CDR3 has 16 residues. Here the CDR3 reads CASSQTPGTTYNEQFF. CDR3 sequence (DNA): TGCGCCAGCAGCCAGACCCCCGGGACTACCTACAATGAGCAGTTCTTC.

This rearrangement joins TRBV19 to TRBJ1-5, with 11 bases identical to TRBD1. The CDR3 loop spans 17 amino acids. V gave up 7 bases and J gave up 4 bases; unmatched junction bases: 12. Germline lookup yields CDR1 LNHDA and CDR2 SQIVND (reference sequence). The CDR3 is CASTSWEGTGGNQPQHF. CDR3 in DNA: TGTGCCAGTACCTCATGGGAGGGGACAGGGGGAAATCAGCCCCAGCATTTT.

The J gene is TRBJ2-7, the V gene TRBV9; D possibly corresponds to TRBD2 (6 bases). CDR1 is SGDLS, CDR2 YYNGEE, per germline. The CDR3 runs to 15 residues. Trimming took off 0 bases at V and 0 bases at J, with 10 bases between the two ends. The CDR3 coding sequence is TGTGCCAGCAGCGTAGAGACGGGAGCCTCCTACGAGCAGTACTTC. Translated: CASSVETGASYEQYF.

J is TRBJ2-6 and V is TRBV19; D gene unclear. The germline V and J ends were trimmed by 7 bases and 0 bases, with 4 bases remaining between them. The CDR3 runs 13 residues. Germline V gives CDR1 LNHDA, CDR2 SQIVND (reference sequence). CDR3 amino acids: CASMVSGANVLTF. The CDR3 bases are TGTGCCAGTATGGTCTCTGGGGCCAACGTCCTGACTTTC.

V and J are TRBV2 and TRBJ1-5; no clear D gene. This CDR3 is 14 amino acids long. V was cut by 3 bases and J by 0 bases, with 6 bases left in between. The germline V gene encodes CDR1 SNHLY and CDR2 FYNNEI. CDR3 nucleotides: TGTGCCAGCAGTGAGGGGTTTAGCAATCAGCCCCAGCATTTT. Its protein product is CASSEGFSNQPQHF.

The chain combines TRBV5-1 with TRBJ2-3; no clear D. Germline lookup yields CDR1 SGHRS and CDR2 YFSETQ. The V gene lost 4 bases and the J gene lost 0 bases, with 18 bases spanning the gap. CDR3 length: 17 amino acids. The CDR3 region has the DNA TGCGCCAGCAGCAGGTTTGGCGGAGATTCTAGCACAGATACGCAGTATTTT. The encoded protein is CASSRFGGDSSTDTQYF. Looking up the rest from reference TRBV5-1 and TRBJ2-3 gives the full variable domain: KAGVTQTPRYLIKTRGQQVTLSCSPISGHRSVSWYQQTPGQGLQFLFEYFSETQRNKGNFPGRFSGRQFSNSRSEMNVSTLELGDSALYLCASSRFGGDSSTDTQYFGPGTRLTVL.

The chain is built from TRBV4-1 and TRBJ1-3; tentatively, D is TRBD1 (5 bases). Germline CDR1 and CDR2: MGHRA and YSYEKL. The V gene lost 5 bases and the J gene lost 10 bases, with 18 bases spanning the gap. The CDR3 runs 14 residues. CDR3 loop: CASSYPGAPGTIYF. The CDR3 nucleotides read TGCGCCAGCAGCTATCCCGGGGCCCCGGGGACCATATATTTT.

V gene TRBV2 combines with J gene TRBJ1-5; D is unresolved. CDR1 and CDR2 from the germline V gene are SNHLY and FYNNEI. The ends were cut back, 5 bases at V and 7 bases at J, with 12 bases in the middle. This CDR3 region has 13 residues. Here the CDR3 DNA reads TGTGCCAGCAGTCAAGAGGTACGGCAGCCCCAGCATTTT. It translates to CASSQEVRQPQHF.

DNA for the CDR3: TGTGCCTGGAGCGCCGCTCCCCAGGGTTACGAGCAGTACTTC. Protein sequence: CAWSAAPQGYEQYF. The chain recombines TRBV30 with TRBJ2-7; weak D call: TRBD1 (5 bases). CDR3 length: 14 amino acids. The germline V gene has CDR1 GTSNPN and CDR2 SVGIG (reference sequence). Trimming left V 3 bases short and J 4 bases short, with 16 bases between.

The chain couples TRBV19 to TRBJ1-4, with D tentatively TRBD1 (5 bases). The CDR3 extends over 12 amino acids. Germline loops: CDR1 LNHDA, CDR2 SQIVND (reference sequence). V was trimmed by 4 bases and J by 8 bases, leaving 8 bases between them. This chain's CDR3 is CASSTGSEKLFF. The CDR3 DNA reads TGTGCCAGTAGTACAGGGAGCGAAAAACTGTTTTTT.

DNA for the CDR3: TGTGCCAGCAGTCACCTCCGGACTAGCGGATACTACGAGCAGTACTTC. It encodes CASSHLRTSGYYEQYF. The rearrangement links TRBV27 to TRBJ2-7; 10 bases line up with TRBD2. This CDR3 has 16 amino acids. CDR1 is MNHEY, CDR2 SMNVEV, per germline (reference sequence). The ends lost 5 bases at V and 3 bases at J; junction bases unmatched: 10.